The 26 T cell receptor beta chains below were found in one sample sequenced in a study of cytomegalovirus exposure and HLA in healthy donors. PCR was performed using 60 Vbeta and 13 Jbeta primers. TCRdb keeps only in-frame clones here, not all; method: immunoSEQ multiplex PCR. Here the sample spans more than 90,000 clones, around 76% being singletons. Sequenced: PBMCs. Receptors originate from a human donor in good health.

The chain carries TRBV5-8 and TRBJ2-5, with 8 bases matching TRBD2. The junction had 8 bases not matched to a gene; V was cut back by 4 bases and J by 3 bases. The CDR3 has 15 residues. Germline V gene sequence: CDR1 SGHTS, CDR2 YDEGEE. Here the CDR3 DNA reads TGTGCCAGCAGCCTGAGGGGTAGCGGGAAAGAGACCCAGTACTTC. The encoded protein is CASSLRGSGKETQYF.

CDR3 in amino acids: CASSVTGAGETQYF. In DNA, the CDR3 is TGTGCCAGCAGCGTAACGGGAGCCGGGGAGACCCAGTACTTC. The V gene is TRBV9, the J gene TRBJ2-5; a possible D gene is TRBD2 (6 bases). The germline gives CDR1 SGDLS, CDR2 YYNGEE. There are 14 residues in the CDR3. The ends were cut back, 1 base at V and 5 bases at J, with 12 bases in the middle.

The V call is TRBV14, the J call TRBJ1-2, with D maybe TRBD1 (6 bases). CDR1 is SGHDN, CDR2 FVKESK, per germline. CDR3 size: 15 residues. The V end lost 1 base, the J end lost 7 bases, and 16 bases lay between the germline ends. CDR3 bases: TGTGCCAGCAGCCAAGCCCCCGCAGGGGTTGGTGGCTACACCTTC. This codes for CASSQAPAGVGGYTF.

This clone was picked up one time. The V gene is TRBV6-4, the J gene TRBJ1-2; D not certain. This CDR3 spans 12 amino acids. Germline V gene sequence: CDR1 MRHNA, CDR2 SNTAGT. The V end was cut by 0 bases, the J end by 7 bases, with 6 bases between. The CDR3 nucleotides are TGTGCCAGCAGTGACTCGAAGCGTGGCTACACCTTC. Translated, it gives CASSDSKRGYTF.

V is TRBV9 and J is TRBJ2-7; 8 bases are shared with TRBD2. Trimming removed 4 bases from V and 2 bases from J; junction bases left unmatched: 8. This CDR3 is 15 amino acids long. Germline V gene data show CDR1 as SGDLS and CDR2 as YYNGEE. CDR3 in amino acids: CASSPRSGITYEQYF. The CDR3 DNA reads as TGTGCCAGCAGCCCCCGTAGCGGGATAACCTACGAGCAGTACTTC.

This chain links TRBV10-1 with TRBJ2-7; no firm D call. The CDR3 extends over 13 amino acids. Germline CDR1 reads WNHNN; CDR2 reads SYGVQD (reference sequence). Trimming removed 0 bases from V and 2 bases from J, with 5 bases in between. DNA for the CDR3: TGCGCCAGCAGTGAGTCTTTAACCTACGAGCAGTACTTC. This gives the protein CASSESLTYEQYF.

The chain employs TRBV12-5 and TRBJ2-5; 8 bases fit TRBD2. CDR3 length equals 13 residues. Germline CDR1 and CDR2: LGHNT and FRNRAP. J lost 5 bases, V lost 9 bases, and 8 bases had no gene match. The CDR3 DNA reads TGTGCTAGCACGAGCGGGAGTTGGGAGACCCAGTACTTC. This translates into CASTSGSWETQYF.

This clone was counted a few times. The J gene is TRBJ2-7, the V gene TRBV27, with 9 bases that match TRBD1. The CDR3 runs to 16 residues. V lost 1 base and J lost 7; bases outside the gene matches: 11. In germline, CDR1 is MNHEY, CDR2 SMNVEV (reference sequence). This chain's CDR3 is CASSLWRGTGPPEQYF. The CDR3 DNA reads TGTGCCAGCAGTTTATGGCGGGGGACAGGGCCCCCAGAGCAGTACTTC.

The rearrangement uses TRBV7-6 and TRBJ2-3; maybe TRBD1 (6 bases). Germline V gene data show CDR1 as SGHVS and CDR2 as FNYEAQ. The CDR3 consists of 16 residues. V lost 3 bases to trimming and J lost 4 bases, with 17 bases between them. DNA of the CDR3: TGTGCCAGCAGCTTGGTCATATGGGGGCAGTCAGATACGCAGTATTTT. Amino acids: CASSLVIWGQSDTQYF.

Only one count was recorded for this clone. CDR3 nucleotides: TGTGCCAGCAGTGCCTACGGGGGTAGCTCCTACGAGCAGTACTTC. Protein product: CASSAYGGSSYEQYF. The chain combines TRBV2 with TRBJ2-7, with D possibly TRBD2 on 6 matching bases. Germline V lookup: CDR1 SNHLY, CDR2 FYNNEI. Trimming stripped 4 bases from V and 0 bases from J, with 13 bases between. The length of the CDR3 is 15 residues.

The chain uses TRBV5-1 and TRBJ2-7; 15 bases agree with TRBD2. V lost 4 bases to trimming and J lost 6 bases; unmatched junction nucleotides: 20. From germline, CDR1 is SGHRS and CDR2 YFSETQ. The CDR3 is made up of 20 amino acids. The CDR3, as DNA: TGCGCCAGCAGCGAGCTTTATCCGGGACTAGCGGGGGGCCAGCGCCCCGAGCAGTACTTC. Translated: CASSELYPGLAGGQRPEQYF.

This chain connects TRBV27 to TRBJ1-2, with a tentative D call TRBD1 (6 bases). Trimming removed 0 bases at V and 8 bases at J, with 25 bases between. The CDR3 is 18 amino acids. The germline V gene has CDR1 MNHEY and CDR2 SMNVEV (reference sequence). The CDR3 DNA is TGTGCCAGCAGTTTATCACCGGGGACACAGGGTTTTCTGAGAGGCTACACCTTC. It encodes CASSLSPGTQGFLRGYTF.

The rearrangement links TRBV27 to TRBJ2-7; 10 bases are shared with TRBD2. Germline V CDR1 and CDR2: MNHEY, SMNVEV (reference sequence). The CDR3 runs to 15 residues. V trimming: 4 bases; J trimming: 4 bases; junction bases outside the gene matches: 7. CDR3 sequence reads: CASSSPGTSVYEQYF. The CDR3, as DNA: TGTGCCAGCAGTTCGCCCGGGACTAGCGTGTACGAGCAGTACTTC.

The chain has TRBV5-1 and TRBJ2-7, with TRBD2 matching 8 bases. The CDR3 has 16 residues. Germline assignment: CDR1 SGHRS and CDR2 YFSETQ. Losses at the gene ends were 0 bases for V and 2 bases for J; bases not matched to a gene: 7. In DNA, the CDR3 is TGCGCCAGCAGCTTGGACGGGCGGGGGGCCGCCTACGAGCAGTACTTC. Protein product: CASSLDGRGAAYEQYF.

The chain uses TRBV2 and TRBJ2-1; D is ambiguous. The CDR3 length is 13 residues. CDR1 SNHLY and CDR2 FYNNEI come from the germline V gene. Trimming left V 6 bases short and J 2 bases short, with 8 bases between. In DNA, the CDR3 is TGTGCCAGCAGGGAACGGGCCTACAATGAGCAGTTCTTC. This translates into CASRERAYNEQFF.

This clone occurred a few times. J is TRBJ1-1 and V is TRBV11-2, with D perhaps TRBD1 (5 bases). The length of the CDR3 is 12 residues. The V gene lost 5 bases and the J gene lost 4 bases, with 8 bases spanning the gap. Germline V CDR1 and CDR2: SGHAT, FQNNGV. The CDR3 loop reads CASSPGGTEAFF. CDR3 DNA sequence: TGTGCCAGCAGCCCGGGGGGCACTGAAGCTTTCTTT.

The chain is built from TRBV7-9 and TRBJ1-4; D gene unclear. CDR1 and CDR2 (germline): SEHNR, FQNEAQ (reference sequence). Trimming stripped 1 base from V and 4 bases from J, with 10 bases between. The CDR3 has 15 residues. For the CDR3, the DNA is TGTGCCAGCAGCTTAGGCGGGCAGCATAATGAAAAACTGTTTTTT. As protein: CASSLGGQHNEKLFF. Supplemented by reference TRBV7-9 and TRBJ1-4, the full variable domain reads DTGVSQNPRHKITKRGQNVTFRCDPISEHNRLYWYRQTLGQGPEFLTYFQNEAQLEKSRLLSDRFSAERPKGSFSTLEIQRTEQGDSAMYLCASSLGGQHNEKLFFGSGTQLSVL.

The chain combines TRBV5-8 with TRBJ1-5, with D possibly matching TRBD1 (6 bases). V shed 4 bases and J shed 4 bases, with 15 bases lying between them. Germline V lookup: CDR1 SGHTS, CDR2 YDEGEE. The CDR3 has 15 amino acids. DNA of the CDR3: TGTGCCAGCAGCACCATGGGACAAGTTAATCAGCCCCAGCATTTT. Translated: CASSTMGQVNQPQHF.

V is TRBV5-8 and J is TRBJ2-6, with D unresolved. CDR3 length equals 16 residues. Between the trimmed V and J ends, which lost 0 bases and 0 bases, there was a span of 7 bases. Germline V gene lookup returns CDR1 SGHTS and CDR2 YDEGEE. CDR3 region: CASSLEPISGANVLTF. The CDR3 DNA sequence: TGTGCCAGCAGCTTGGAGCCCATCTCTGGGGCCAACGTCCTGACTTTC.

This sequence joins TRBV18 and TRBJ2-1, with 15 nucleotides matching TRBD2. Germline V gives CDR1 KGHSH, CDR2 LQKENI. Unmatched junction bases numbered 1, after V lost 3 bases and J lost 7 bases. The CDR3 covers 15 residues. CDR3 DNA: TGTGCCAGCTCACCTGGACTAGCGGGGGGGAATGAGCAGTTCTTC. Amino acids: CASSPGLAGGNEQFF. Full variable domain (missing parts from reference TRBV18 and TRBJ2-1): NAGVMQNPRHLVRRRGQEARLRCSPMKGHSHVYWYRQLPEEGLKFMVYLQKENIIDESGMPKERFSAEFPKEGPSILRIQQVVRGDSAAYFCASSPGLAGGNEQFFGPGTRLTVL.

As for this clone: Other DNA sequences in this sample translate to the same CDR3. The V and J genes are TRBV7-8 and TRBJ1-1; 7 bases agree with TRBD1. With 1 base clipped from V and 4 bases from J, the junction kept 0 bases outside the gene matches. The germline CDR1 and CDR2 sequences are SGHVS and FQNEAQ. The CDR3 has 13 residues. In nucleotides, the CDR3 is TGTGCCAGCAGCTTAGACAGGGGCACTGAAGCTTTCTTT. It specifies CASSLDRGTEAFF.

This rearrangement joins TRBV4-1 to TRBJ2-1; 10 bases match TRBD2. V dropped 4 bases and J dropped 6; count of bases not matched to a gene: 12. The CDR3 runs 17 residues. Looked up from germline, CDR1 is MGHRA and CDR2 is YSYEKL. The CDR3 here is CASSPLSSAGGGNEQFF. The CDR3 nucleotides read TGCGCCAGCAGCCCTCTCTCTTCAGCGGGGGGGGGCAATGAGCAGTTCTTC.

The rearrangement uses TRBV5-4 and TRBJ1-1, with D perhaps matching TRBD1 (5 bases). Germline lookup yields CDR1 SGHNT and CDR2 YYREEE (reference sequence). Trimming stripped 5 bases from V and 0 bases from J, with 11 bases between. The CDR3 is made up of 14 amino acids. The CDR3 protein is CASRLDILNTEAFF. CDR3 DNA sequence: TGTGCCAGCAGGCTGGACATATTGAACACTGAAGCTTTCTTT.

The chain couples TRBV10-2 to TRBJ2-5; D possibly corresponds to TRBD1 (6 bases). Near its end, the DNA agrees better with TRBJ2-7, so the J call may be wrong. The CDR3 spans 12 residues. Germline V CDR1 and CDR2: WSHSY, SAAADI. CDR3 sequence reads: CASSPTGYEQYF. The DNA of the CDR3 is TGCGCCAGCAGTCCGACAGGCTACGAGCAGTACTTC.

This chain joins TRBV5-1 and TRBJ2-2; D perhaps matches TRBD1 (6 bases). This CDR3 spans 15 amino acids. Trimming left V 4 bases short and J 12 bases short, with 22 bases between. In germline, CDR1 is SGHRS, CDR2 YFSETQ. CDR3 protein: CASSTDRISQGKLFF. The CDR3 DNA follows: TGCGCCAGCAGCACAGATAGGATCTCCCAGGGGAAGCTGTTTTTT.

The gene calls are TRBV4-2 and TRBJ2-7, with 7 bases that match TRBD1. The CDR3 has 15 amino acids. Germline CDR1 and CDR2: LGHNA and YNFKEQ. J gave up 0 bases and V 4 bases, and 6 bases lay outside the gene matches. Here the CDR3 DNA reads TGTGCCAGCAGCCTCATCGGGGACAGCTCCTACGAGCAGTACTTC. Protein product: CASSLIGDSSYEQYF.